This T cell receptor (beta chain) is drawn from a study of blood T cell repertoires in COVID-19. After removal of 5 bases from V and 7 bases from J, the junction contained 5 bases not matched to a gene. CDR1 and CDR2 from the germline V gene are SGHTA and FQGNSA. The length of the CDR3 is 14 residues. Method: immunoSEQ multiplex PCR; TCRdb's copy keeps in-frame clones and lacks some. Among 85,000 to 100,000 clones listed, around 80% were seen once. Specimen: peripheral blood. This rearrangement joins TRBV7-2 to TRBJ2-3; 11 positions match TRBD2. The TCR sequence derives from a man aged 45-60 years who had recovered from COVID-19. In DNA form, the CDR3 reads TGTGCCAGCAGCCCGGGACTAGCGGTTCATACGCAGTATTTT. This codes for CASSPGLAVHTQYF.